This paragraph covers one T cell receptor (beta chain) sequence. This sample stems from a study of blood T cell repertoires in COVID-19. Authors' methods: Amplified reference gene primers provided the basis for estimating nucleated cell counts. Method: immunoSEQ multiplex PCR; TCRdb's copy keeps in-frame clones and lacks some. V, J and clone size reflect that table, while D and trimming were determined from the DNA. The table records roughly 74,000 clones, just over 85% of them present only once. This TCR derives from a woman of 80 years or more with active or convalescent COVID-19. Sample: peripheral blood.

The CDR3 here is CASSHRGTVNEQFF. In DNA form, the CDR3 reads TGTGCCAGCAGCCATAGGGGGACAGTCAATGAGCAGTTCTTC. The chain has TRBV3-1 (or the pseudogene TRBV3-2) and TRBJ2-1, with 7 bases lining up with TRBD1. V lost 3 bases to trimming and J lost 6 bases; unmatched junction nucleotides: 5. Germline CDR1 and CDR2: LGHDT and YNNKEL (reference sequence). This CDR3 has 14 residues.